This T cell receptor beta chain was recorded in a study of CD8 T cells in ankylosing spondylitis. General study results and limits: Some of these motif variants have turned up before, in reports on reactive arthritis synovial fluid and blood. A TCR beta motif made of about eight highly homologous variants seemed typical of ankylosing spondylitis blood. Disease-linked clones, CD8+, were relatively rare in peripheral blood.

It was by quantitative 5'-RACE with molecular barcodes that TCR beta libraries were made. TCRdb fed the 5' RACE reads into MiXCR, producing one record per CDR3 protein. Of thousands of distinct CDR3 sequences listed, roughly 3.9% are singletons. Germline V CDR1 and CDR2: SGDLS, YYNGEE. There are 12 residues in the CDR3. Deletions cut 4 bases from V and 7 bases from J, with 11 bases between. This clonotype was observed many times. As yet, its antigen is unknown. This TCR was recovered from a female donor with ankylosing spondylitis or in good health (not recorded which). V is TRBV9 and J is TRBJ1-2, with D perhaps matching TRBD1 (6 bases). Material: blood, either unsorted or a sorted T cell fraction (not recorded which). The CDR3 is CASSLGQSGYTF. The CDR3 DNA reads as TGTGCCAGCAGCTTAGGACAGAGTGGCTACACCTTC.